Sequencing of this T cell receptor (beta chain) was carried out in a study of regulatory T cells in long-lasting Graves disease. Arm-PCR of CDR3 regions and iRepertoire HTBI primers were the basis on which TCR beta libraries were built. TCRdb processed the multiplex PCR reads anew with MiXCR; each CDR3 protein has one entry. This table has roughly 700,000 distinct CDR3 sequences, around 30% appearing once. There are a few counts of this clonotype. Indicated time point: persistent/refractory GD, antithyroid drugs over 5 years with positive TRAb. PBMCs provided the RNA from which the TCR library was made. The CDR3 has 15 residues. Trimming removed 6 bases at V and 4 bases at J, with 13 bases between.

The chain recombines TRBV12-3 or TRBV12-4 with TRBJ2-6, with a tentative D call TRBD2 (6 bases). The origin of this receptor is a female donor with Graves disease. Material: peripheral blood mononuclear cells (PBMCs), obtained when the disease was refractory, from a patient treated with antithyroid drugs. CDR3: CASRAGGSGANVLTF. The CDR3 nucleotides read TGTGCCAGCAGGGCCGGGGGTTCGGGGGCCAACGTCCTGACTTTC.